Detailed here is one T cell receptor beta chain. These data belong to a study of shared clonotypes between healthy human individuals. Study information: Three plates were used per donor for CD4 naive, three for CD4 memory, two for CD8 naive and one for CD8 memory.

The repertoire was sequenced with immunoSEQ multiplex PCR; TCRdb's copy has only in-frame clones and lacks some. Of roughly 2 million clones in the sample, 85% to 95% were seen once. CD45RO-negative cells were positively selected for CCR7, leaving out terminally differentiated effector memory CD45RA+ cells. The sequence came from a man aged 18 to 30 in good health. The sequenced sample was naive CD8+ T cells sorted from blood.

The CDR3 sequence is CASSYTPIGRNTEAFF. CDR3 DNA sequence: TGTGCCAGCAGTTACACCCCCATTGGGAGAAACACTGAAGCTTTCTTT. The gene calls are TRBV6-6 and TRBJ1-1; D not certain. CDR1 is MNHNY, CDR2 SVGAGI, per germline (reference sequence). The CDR3 loop spans 16 amino acids. V lost 2 bases, J lost 2 bases, and 15 bases lay in between.